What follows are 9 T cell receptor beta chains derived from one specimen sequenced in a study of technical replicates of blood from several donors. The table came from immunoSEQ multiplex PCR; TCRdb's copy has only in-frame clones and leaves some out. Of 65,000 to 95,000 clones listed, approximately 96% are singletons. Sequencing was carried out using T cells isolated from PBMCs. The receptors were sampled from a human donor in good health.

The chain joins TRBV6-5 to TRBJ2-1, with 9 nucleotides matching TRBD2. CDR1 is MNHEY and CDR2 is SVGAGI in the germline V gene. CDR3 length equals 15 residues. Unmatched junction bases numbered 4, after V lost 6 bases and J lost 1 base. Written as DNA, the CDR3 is TGTGCCAGCAGCAGCCTAGCGGGATCCTACAATGAGCAGTTCTTC. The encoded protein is CASSSLAGSYNEQFF.

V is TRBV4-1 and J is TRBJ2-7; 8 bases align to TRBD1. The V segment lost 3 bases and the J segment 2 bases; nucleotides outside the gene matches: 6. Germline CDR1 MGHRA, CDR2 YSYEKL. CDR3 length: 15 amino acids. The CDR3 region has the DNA TGCGCCAGCAGCCAGGAGGACAGGGTAACCTACGAGCAGTACTTC. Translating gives CASSQEDRVTYEQYF.

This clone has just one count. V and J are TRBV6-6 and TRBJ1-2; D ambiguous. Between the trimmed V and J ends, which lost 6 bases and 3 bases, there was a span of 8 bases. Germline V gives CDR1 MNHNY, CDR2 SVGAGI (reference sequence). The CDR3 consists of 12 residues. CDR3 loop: CASSPFYYGYTF. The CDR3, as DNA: TGTGCCAGCAGCCCCTTTTACTATGGCTACACCTTC.

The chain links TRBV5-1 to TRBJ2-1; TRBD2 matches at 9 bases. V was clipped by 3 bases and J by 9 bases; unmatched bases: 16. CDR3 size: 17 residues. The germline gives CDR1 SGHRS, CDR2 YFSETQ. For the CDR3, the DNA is TGCGCCAGCAGCTCGTCTCCGACTAGCGGTAATCTTGGTGAGCAGTTCTTC. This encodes CASSSSPTSGNLGEQFF.

CDR3 nucleotide sequence: TGTGCCAGCTACCGAAGGGGCGAAAACATTCAGTACTTC. Translating gives CASYRRGENIQYF. The chain carries TRBV27 and TRBJ2-4, with a tentative D call TRBD1 (5 bases). Germline V gene sequence: CDR1 MNHEY, CDR2 SMNVEV (reference sequence). Trimming pared 8 bases from V and 5 bases from J, leaving 13 bases between. The CDR3 is 13 amino acids.

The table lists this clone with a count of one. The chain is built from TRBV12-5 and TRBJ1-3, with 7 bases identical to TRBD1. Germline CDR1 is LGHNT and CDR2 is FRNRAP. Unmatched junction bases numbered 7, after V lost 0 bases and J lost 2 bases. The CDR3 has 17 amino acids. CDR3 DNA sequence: TGTGCTAGTGGTTTGGTAGTCGACAGGGTAACTGGAAACACCATATATTTT. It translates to CASGLVVDRVTGNTIYF.

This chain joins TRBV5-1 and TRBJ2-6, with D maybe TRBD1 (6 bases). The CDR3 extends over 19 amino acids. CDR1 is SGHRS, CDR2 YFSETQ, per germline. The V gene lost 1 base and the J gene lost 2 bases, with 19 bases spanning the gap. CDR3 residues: CASSLISGRGTTGANVLTF. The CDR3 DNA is TGCGCCAGCAGCTTGATCTCGGGCAGGGGAACTACTGGGGCCAACGTCCTGACTTTC.

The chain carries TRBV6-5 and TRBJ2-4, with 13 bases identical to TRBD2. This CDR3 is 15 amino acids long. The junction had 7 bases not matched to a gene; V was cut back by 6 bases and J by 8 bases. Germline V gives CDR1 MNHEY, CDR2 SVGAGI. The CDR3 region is CASSRLAGGPDIQYF. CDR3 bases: TGTGCCAGCAGCAGACTAGCGGGGGGCCCGGACATTCAGTACTTC.

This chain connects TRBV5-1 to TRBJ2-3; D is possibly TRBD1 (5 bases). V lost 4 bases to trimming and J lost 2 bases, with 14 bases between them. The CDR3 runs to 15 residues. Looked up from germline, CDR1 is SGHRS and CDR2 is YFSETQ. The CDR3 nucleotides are TGCGCCAGCAGCGCGACAGCGCCTTTCACAGATACGCAGTATTTT. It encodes CASSATAPFTDTQYF.